Listed below are T cell receptor beta chains from one sample, sequenced in a study of blood T cell repertoires in COVID-19. The data were produced by immunoSEQ multiplex PCR, yet TCRdb's version contains in-frame clones alone and is incomplete. Among about 140,000 clones listed, over 60% were seen once. The source material was peripheral blood. The receptors come from a man older than 75 with acute or convalescent COVID-19. CDR3s include the opening cysteine and the closing phenylalanine or tryptophan. Fields, in order: J gene, D gene, V gene, clone size, CDR3 protein, CDR3 DNA. A D gene is named only where the DNA matches it firmly. Where a row states a size, it is once, few, many or the class of an expanded clone; other rows omit it.

TRBJ1-5	TRBD1	TRBV5-6	-	CASSLLGTAGQPQHF	TGTGCCAGCAGCTTGTTGGGGACAGCGGGTCAGCCCCAGCATTTT
TRBJ2-7	-	TRBV10-1	-	CASRAAGSTFYEQYF	TGCGCCAGCAGGGCCGCGGGGTCTACTTTCTACGAGCAGTACTTC
TRBJ1-6	-	TRBV7-2	-	CASSLAMADLRSSYNSPLHF	TGTGCCAGCAGCTTAGCTATGGCAGACCTTAGGAGCTCCTATAATTCACCCCTCCACTTT
TRBJ1-1	-	TRBV27	once	CASSPRTPPNTEAFF	TGTGCCAGCAGTCCCCGGACACCACCGAACACTGAAGCTTTCTTT
TRBJ1-2	TRBD1	TRBV18	-	CASSPPSDRENGYTF	TGTGCCAGCTCACCACCGTCGGACAGGGAGAATGGCTACACCTTC
TRBJ1-4	-	TRBV6-5	-	CASSGHNNEKLFF	TGTGCCAGCAGCGGACATAATAATGAAAAACTGTTTTTT
TRBJ1-3	-	TRBV5-8	-	CASSLDRAGNTIYF	TGTGCCAGCAGCTTGGACAGGGCTGGAAACACCATATATTTT
TRBJ2-7	-	TRBV19	-	CASSISAAGYEQYF	TGTGCCAGTAGTATATCGGCGGCCGGCTACGAGCAGTACTTC
TRBJ1-3	-	TRBV2	-	CAAGGVLGLSGNTIYF	TGTGCCGCCGGAGGGGTCTTAGGGCTCTCTGGAAACACCATATATTTT
TRBJ1-1	-	TRBV15	once	CATSRGNVGDTEAFF	TGTGCCACCAGCAGGGGGAACGTAGGGGACACTGAAGCTTTCTTT
TRBJ1-1	-	TRBV2	-	CASTFSRGSTEAFF	TGTGCCAGCACATTCTCTCGGGGTAGCACTGAAGCTTTCTTT
TRBJ1-5	-	TRBV28	-	CASTTGDINQPQHF	TGTGCCAGCACCACCGGGGACATCAATCAGCCCCAGCATTTT
TRBJ1-4	-	TRBV7-9	-	CASSLGRVSLGEKLFF	TGTGCCAGCAGCTTAGGCCGGGTCAGCCTCGGGGAAAAACTGTTTTTT
TRBJ1-5	TRBD1	TRBV5-6	few	CASSLGQGGQPQHF	TGTGCCAGCAGCTTAGGACAGGGAGGCCAGCCCCAGCATTTT